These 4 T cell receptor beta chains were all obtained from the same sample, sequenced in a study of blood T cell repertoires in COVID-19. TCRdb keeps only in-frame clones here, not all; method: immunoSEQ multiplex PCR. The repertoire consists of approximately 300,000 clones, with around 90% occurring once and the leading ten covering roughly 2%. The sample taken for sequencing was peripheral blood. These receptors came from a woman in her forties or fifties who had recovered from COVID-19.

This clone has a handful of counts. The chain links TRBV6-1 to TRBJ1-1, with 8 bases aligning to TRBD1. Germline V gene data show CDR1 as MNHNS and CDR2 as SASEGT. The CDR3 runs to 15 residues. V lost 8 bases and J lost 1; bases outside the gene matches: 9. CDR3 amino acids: CASAWTGLANTEAFF. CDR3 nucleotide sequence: TGTGCCAGCGCCTGGACAGGGCTTGCGAACACTGAAGCTTTCTTT.

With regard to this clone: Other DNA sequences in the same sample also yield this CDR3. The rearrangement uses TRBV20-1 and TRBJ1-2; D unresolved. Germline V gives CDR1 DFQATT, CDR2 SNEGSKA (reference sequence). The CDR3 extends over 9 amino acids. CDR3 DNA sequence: TGCAGCCCGCCGGGAGGCTACACCTTC. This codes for CSPPGGYTF.

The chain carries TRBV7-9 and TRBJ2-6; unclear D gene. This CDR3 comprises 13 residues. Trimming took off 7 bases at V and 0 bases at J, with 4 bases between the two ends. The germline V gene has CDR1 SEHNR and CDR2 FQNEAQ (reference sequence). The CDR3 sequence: CASIRSGANVLTF. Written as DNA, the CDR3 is TGTGCCAGCATTCGCTCTGGGGCCAACGTCCTGACTTTC.

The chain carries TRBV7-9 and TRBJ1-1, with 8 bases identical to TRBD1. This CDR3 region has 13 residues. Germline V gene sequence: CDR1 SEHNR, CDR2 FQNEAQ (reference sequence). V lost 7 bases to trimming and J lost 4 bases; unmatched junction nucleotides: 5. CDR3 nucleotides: TGTGCCAGCACTGACAGGGGATTCACTGAAGCTTTCTTT. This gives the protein CASTDRGFTEAFF.